The next 2 T cell receptor beta chains were all read from a single sample in a study of blood T cells in healthy people across ages. A sample-barcoded 5' primer and a J-beta primer mix were used in a second PCR of roughly 6 to 11 cycles. TCRdb re-called the 5' RACE reads through MiXCR, storing one row per CDR3 protein. The sample shows roughly 1.6 million distinct CDR3 sequences, about 31% of them seen only once. Sequenced: blood. Every receptor here comes from a woman aged 25 to 39 in good health.

This clonotype appeared many times. This chain links TRBV4-1 with TRBJ2-3; D unresolved. Germline V gene lookup returns CDR1 MGHRA and CDR2 YSYEKL. CDR3 length: 15 residues. Trimming removed 0 bases from V and 4 bases from J, with 11 bases in between. The CDR3 coding sequence is TGCGCCAGCAGCCAAGATGGTTCTGCTGCAGATACGCAGTATTTT. As protein: CASSQDGSAADTQYF.

The chain joins TRBV28 to TRBJ2-7, with TRBD2 identical over 9 bases. The CDR3 spans 19 residues. Germline V CDR1 and CDR2: MDHEN, SYDVKM. Unmatched junction bases numbered 16, after V lost 1 base and J lost 3 bases. CDR3 amino acids: CASSLYGLSGSTGIYEQYF. The CDR3 coding sequence is TGTGCCAGCAGTTTATATGGCCTTAGCGGGAGCACAGGGATCTACGAGCAGTACTTC.